This TCR beta chain was observed in a study of T cells in Graves' hyperthyroidism and ophthalmopathy. Template material for amplifying TCR beta CDR3 regions consisted of RNA transcripts. The TCR CDR3 was amplified in a first-round RT-PCR using the HTBI primer set. A single record per CDR3 protein comes from TCRdb applying MiXCR to the multiplex PCR reads. This sample carries nearly 600,000 distinct CDR3 sequences, approximately 15% of them seen once, and the ten largest clones take 5% to 7%. In its sample, this clonotype was seen many times. Its target is not known. Disease duration under 2 months; hyperthyroidism patients were aged 18 to 65. The study's findings and limits: In simple terms, a model built on 13 V-J features told ophthalmopathy apart from stable hyperthyroidism.

The CDR3 is 17 residues long. Germline trimming cut 4 bases from V and 2 bases from J; bases unmatched to any gene: 7. CDR1 is MNHEY and CDR2 is SMNVEV in the germline V gene (reference sequence). This TCR was sampled from a woman aged 25 to 39 with Graves' hyperthyroidism that later progressed to Graves' ophthalmopathy. The J gene is TRBJ1-4, the V gene TRBV27; 10 bases match TRBD1. Sequencing input: blood. This CDR3 is CASSSVPGQGTNEKLFF. CDR3 DNA: TGTGCCAGCAGTTCCGTCCCGGGACAGGGGACTAATGAAAAACTGTTTTTT.